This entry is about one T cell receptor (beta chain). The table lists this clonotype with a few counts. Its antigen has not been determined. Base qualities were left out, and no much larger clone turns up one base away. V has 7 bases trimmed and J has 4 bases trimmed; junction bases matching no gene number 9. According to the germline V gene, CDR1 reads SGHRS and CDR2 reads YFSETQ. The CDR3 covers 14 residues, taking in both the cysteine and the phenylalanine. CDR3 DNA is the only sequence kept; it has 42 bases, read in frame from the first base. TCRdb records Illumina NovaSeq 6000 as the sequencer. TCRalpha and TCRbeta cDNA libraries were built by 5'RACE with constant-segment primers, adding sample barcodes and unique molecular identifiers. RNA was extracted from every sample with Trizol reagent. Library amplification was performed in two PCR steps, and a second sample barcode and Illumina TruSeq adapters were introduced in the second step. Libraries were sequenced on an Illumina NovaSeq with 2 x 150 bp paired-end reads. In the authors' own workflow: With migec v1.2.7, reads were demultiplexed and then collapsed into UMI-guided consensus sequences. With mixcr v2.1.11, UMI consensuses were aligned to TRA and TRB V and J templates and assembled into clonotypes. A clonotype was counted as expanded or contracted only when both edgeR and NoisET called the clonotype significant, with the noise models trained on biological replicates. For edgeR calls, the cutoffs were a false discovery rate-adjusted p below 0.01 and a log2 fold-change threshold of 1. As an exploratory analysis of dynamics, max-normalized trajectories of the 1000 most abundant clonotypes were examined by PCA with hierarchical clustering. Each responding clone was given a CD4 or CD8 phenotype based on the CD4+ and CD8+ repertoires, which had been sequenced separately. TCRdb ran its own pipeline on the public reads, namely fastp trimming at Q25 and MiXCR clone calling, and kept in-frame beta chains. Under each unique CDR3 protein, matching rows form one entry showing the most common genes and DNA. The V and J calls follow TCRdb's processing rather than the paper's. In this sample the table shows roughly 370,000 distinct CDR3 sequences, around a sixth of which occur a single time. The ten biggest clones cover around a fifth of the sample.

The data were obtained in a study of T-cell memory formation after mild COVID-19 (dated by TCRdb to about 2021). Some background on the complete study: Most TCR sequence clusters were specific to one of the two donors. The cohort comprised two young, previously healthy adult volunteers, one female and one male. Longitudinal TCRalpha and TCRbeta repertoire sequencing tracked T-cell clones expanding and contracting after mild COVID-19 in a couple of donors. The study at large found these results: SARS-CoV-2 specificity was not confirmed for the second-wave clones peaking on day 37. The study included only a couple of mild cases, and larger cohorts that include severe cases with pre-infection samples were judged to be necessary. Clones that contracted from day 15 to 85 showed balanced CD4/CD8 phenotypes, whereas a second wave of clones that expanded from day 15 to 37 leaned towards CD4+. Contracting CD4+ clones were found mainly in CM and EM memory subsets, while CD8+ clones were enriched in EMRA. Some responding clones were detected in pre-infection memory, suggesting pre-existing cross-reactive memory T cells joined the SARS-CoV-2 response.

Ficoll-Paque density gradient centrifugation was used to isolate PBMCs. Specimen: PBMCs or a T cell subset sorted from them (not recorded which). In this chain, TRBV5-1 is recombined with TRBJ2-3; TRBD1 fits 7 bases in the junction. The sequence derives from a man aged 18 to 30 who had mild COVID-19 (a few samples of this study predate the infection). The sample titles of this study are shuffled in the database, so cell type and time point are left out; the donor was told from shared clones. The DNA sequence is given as TGCGCCAGCGCAAAGACAGGGATAGCAGATACGCAGTATTTT. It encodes CASAKTGIADTQYF.